Listed below are T cell receptor beta chains from one sample, sequenced in a study of blood T cells in healthy people across ages. TCRdb re-analysed the 5' RACE reads in MiXCR, keeping a single row per CDR3 protein. The sample lists around 700,000 distinct CDR3 sequences, just under 25% seen once, with around 9.2% in the top ten. The sample also formed part of further work on T cells of mothers and their children.

What was sequenced was blood. These TCRs come from a boy aged 5-17 years in good health. Each CDR3 is given with its conserved first and last residue. Fields, in order: D gene, clone size, CDR3 length, J gene, V gene, CDR3 protein, CDR3 DNA. The D gene is left open where the match is weak. Some rows have no size entry. The others give once, few or many, or a class for an expanded clone.

D gene: .
clone size: .
CDR3 length: 11
J gene: TRBJ2-4
V gene: TRBV29-1
CDR3 protein: CSVENRNIQYF
CDR3 DNA: TGCAGCGTAGAGAACAGAAACATTCAGTACTTC

D gene: .
clone size: .
CDR3 length: 15
J gene: TRBJ2-5
V gene: TRBV7-2
CDR3 protein: CASSNDYLYIGTQYF
CDR3 DNA: TGTGCCAGCAGCAACGATTACCTCTATATTGGGACCCAGTACTTC

D gene: .
clone size: .
CDR3 length: 12
J gene: TRBJ1-2
V gene: TRBV6-2/TRBV6-3
CDR3 protein: CASSYGRSGYTF
CDR3 DNA: TGTGCCAGCAGTTACGGACGTAGTGGCTACACCTTC

D gene: TRBD2
clone size: .
CDR3 length: 15
J gene: TRBJ2-3
V gene: TRBV6-4
CDR3 protein: CASSDGRGATDTQYF
CDR3 DNA: TGTGCCAGCAGTGATGGGCGGGGGGCCACAGATACGCAGTATTTT

D gene: .
clone size: .
CDR3 length: 14
J gene: TRBJ2-1
V gene: TRBV12-3/TRBV12-4
CDR3 protein: CASSFDGTRNEQFF
CDR3 DNA: TGTGCCAGCAGTTTTGACGGGACCCGCAATGAGCAGTTCTTC

D gene: TRBD2
clone size: few
CDR3 length: 15
J gene: TRBJ2-7
V gene: TRBV3-1
CDR3 protein: CASSQISGDAYEQYF
CDR3 DNA: TGTGCCAGCAGCCAAATAAGCGGGGATGCCTACGAGCAGTACTTC

D gene: .
clone size: .
CDR3 length: 14
J gene: TRBJ1-4
V gene: TRBV6-5
CDR3 protein: CASSPTGQNEKLFF
CDR3 DNA: TGTGCCAGCAGCCCCACAGGGCAAAATGAAAAACTGTTTTTT

D gene: TRBD2
clone size: .
CDR3 length: 12
J gene: TRBJ2-1
V gene: TRBV29-1
CDR3 protein: CSLGGGNNEQFF
CDR3 DNA: TGCAGCTTGGGCGGGGGAAACAATGAGCAGTTCTTC

D gene: .
clone size: few
CDR3 length: 11
J gene: TRBJ2-5
V gene: TRBV29-1
CDR3 protein: CSVVSRETQYF
CDR3 DNA: TGCAGCGTTGTATCCAGGGAGACCCAGTACTTC

D gene: .
clone size: .
CDR3 length: 16
J gene: TRBJ1-1
V gene: TRBV4-3
CDR3 protein: CASSQSTGDMNTEAFF
CDR3 DNA: TGCGCCAGCAGCCAATCAACGGGAGATATGAACACTGAAGCTTTCTTT

D gene: .
clone size: .
CDR3 length: 14
J gene: TRBJ2-4
V gene: TRBV14
CDR3 protein: CASSPQATGRIQYF
CDR3 DNA: TGTGCCAGCAGCCCCCAGGCTACGGGGAGGATTCAGTACTTC

D gene: .
clone size: .
CDR3 length: 13
J gene: TRBJ2-5
V gene: TRBV10-3
CDR3 protein: CATARGGGETQYF
CDR3 DNA: TGTGCCACTGCCCGAGGAGGTGGGGAGACCCAGTACTTC

D gene: .
clone size: many
CDR3 length: 14
J gene: TRBJ2-5
V gene: TRBV29-1
CDR3 protein: CSVEESGDQETQYF
CDR3 DNA: TGCAGCGTTGAAGAAAGCGGTGATCAAGAGACCCAGTACTTC

D gene: TRBD2
clone size: .
CDR3 length: 17
J gene: TRBJ2-3
V gene: TRBV29-1
CDR3 protein: CSVEFTDGLADTDTQYF
CDR3 DNA: TGCAGCGTTGAGTTCACGGACGGACTAGCGGACACAGATACGCAGTATTTT

D gene: .
clone size: .
CDR3 length: 15
J gene: TRBJ2-3
V gene: TRBV6-1
CDR3 protein: CASSDRGGLTDTQYF
CDR3 DNA: TGTGCCAGCAGTGACCGTGGGGGACTCACAGATACGCAGTATTTT

D gene: TRBD2
clone size: .
CDR3 length: 16
J gene: TRBJ2-1
V gene: TRBV9
CDR3 protein: CASSGTGTSTTHEQFF
CDR3 DNA: TGTGCCAGCAGCGGGACCGGGACTAGCACGACGCATGAGCAGTTCTTC

D gene: .
clone size: few
CDR3 length: 15
J gene: TRBJ2-1
V gene: TRBV5-5
CDR3 protein: CASSLEFGTYNEQFF
CDR3 DNA: TGTGCCAGCAGCTTGGAGTTTGGTACTTACAATGAGCAGTTCTTC

D gene: .
clone size: few
CDR3 length: 16
J gene: TRBJ1-6
V gene: TRBV9
CDR3 protein: CASSVDRSSYNSPLHF
CDR3 DNA: TGTGCCAGCAGCGTAGACAGGAGCTCCTATAATTCACCCCTCCACTTT

D gene: TRBD1
clone size: .
CDR3 length: 15
J gene: TRBJ2-5
V gene: TRBV12-3/TRBV12-4
CDR3 protein: CASSRDGQGQETQYF
CDR3 DNA: TGTGCCAGCAGTCGTGACGGACAGGGACAAGAGACCCAGTACTTC

D gene: .
clone size: few
CDR3 length: 12
J gene: TRBJ1-1
V gene: TRBV29-1
CDR3 protein: CSVDKANTEAFF
CDR3 DNA: TGCAGCGTTGACAAAGCTAACACTGAAGCTTTCTTT

D gene: .
clone size: few
CDR3 length: 18
J gene: TRBJ2-5
V gene: TRBV4-1
CDR3 protein: CASSQDPRLPTHQETQYF
CDR3 DNA: TGCGCCAGCAGCCAAGATCCCAGACTCCCGACCCACCAAGAGACCCAGTACTTC

D gene: .
clone size: few
CDR3 length: 11
J gene: TRBJ2-1
V gene: TRBV20-1
CDR3 protein: CSASHGNEQFF
CDR3 DNA: TGCAGTGCTAGTCATGGGAATGAGCAGTTCTTC

D gene: .
clone size: few
CDR3 length: 14
J gene: TRBJ2-5
V gene: TRBV4-3
CDR3 protein: CASSQDRSQETQYF
CDR3 DNA: TGCGCCAGCAGCCAAGATCGGAGCCAAGAGACCCAGTACTTC

D gene: .
clone size: .
CDR3 length: 12
J gene: TRBJ2-1
V gene: TRBV12-3/TRBV12-4
CDR3 protein: CASSLDQLQQFF
CDR3 DNA: TGTGCCAGCAGTTTAGACCAGCTACAGCAGTTCTTC

D gene: .
clone size: .
CDR3 length: 14
J gene: TRBJ2-5
V gene: TRBV5-1
CDR3 protein: CASSLTVREETQYF
CDR3 DNA: TGCGCCAGCAGCCTGACAGTCAGGGAAGAGACCCAGTACTTC

D gene: TRBD1
clone size: .
CDR3 length: 15
J gene: TRBJ2-7
V gene: TRBV9
CDR3 protein: CASSVVGQGWNEQYF
CDR3 DNA: TGTGCCAGCAGCGTAGTGGGACAGGGGTGGAACGAGCAGTACTTC

D gene: .
clone size: .
CDR3 length: 12
J gene: TRBJ2-1
V gene: TRBV29-1
CDR3 protein: CSVVIVSNEQFF
CDR3 DNA: TGCAGCGTTGTTATAGTGTCCAATGAGCAGTTCTTC

D gene: TRBD2
clone size: .
CDR3 length: 15
J gene: TRBJ2-3
V gene: TRBV20-1
CDR3 protein: CSARDPRTSADTQYF
CDR3 DNA: TGCAGTGCTAGAGATCCACGGACTAGCGCAGATACGCAGTATTTT

D gene: .
clone size: .
CDR3 length: 13
J gene: TRBJ2-3
V gene: TRBV4-1
CDR3 protein: CASSQLIGDTQYF
CDR3 DNA: TGCGCCAGCAGCCAGCTGATCGGGGATACGCAGTATTTT

D gene: TRBD1
clone size: .
CDR3 length: 16
J gene: TRBJ2-6
V gene: TRBV4-3
CDR3 protein: CASSQATGEGANVLTF
CDR3 DNA: TGCGCCAGCAGCCAGGCGACAGGGGAAGGGGCCAACGTCCTGACTTTC

D gene: TRBD2
clone size: .
CDR3 length: 15
J gene: TRBJ2-7
V gene: TRBV7-2
CDR3 protein: CASSLRPAGNYEQYF
CDR3 DNA: TGTGCCAGCAGCTTGAGACCAGCGGGGAACTACGAGCAGTACTTC

D gene: .
clone size: .
CDR3 length: 16
J gene: TRBJ1-1
V gene: TRBV11-3
CDR3 protein: CASSLRTVGYFTEAFF
CDR3 DNA: TGCGCCAGCAGCCTTAGGACGGTAGGGTATTTCACTGAAGCTTTCTTT

D gene: TRBD2
clone size: few
CDR3 length: 16
J gene: TRBJ2-7
V gene: TRBV4-1
CDR3 protein: CASSQVRLAGGYEQYF
CDR3 DNA: TGCGCCAGCAGCCAGGTCCGACTAGCGGGAGGGTACGAGCAGTACTTC

D gene: .
clone size: few
CDR3 length: 13
J gene: TRBJ1-4
V gene: TRBV12-3/TRBV12-4
CDR3 protein: CASSPTVNEKLFF
CDR3 DNA: TGTGCCAGCAGTCCTACAGTTAATGAAAAACTGTTTTTT

D gene: .
clone size: .
CDR3 length: 15
J gene: TRBJ1-2
V gene: TRBV12-3/TRBV12-4
CDR3 protein: CASSQGTRFSYGYTF
CDR3 DNA: TGTGCCAGCAGCCAGGGGACAAGGTTTAGCTATGGCTACACCTTC

D gene: TRBD2
clone size: few
CDR3 length: 18
J gene: TRBJ2-2
V gene: TRBV9
CDR3 protein: CASSVGETSGANTGELFF
CDR3 DNA: TGTGCCAGCAGCGTAGGGGAGACTAGCGGGGCGAACACCGGGGAGCTGTTTTTT

D gene: .
clone size: .
CDR3 length: 16
J gene: TRBJ1-2
V gene: TRBV9
CDR3 protein: CASSVAATDLHYGYTF
CDR3 DNA: TGTGCCAGCAGCGTAGCCGCGACAGATCTCCACTATGGCTACACCTTC

D gene: TRBD1
clone size: .
CDR3 length: 15
J gene: TRBJ2-2
V gene: TRBV12-3/TRBV12-4
CDR3 protein: CASSLGDRNTGELFF
CDR3 DNA: TGTGCCAGCAGTTTAGGGGACAGGAACACCGGGGAGCTGTTTTTT

D gene: TRBD2
clone size: .
CDR3 length: 15
J gene: TRBJ2-2
V gene: TRBV6-2/TRBV6-3
CDR3 protein: CASSFSGAPHGELFF
CDR3 DNA: TGTGCCAGCAGCTTTAGCGGGGCCCCACACGGGGAGCTGTTTTTT

D gene: .
clone size: .
CDR3 length: 14
J gene: TRBJ1-5
V gene: TRBV12-3/TRBV12-4
CDR3 protein: CASSLDGGSQPQHF
CDR3 DNA: TGTGCCAGCAGTTTAGACGGGGGAAGTCAGCCCCAGCATTTT

D gene: .
clone size: .
CDR3 length: 16
J gene: TRBJ2-1
V gene: TRBV4-3
CDR3 protein: CASSQDRESSYNEQFF
CDR3 DNA: TGCGCCAGCAGCCAAGATCGAGAGTCCTCCTACAATGAGCAGTTCTTC

D gene: .
clone size: once
CDR3 length: 15
J gene: TRBJ2-7
V gene: TRBV2
CDR3 protein: CASRSWGELTYEQYF
CDR3 DNA: TGTGCCAGCAGATCTTGGGGAGAATTAACCTACGAGCAGTACTTC

D gene: .
clone size: .
CDR3 length: 12
J gene: TRBJ2-1
V gene: TRBV5-1
CDR3 protein: CASSLETNEQFF
CDR3 DNA: TGCGCCAGCAGCTTGGAAACCAATGAGCAGTTCTTC

D gene: TRBD1
clone size: few
CDR3 length: 14
J gene: TRBJ2-7
V gene: TRBV6-6
CDR3 protein: CASSYGQVTYEQYF
CDR3 DNA: TGTGCCAGCAGTTACGGACAGGTAACTTACGAGCAGTACTTC

D gene: TRBD2
clone size: .
CDR3 length: 14
J gene: TRBJ2-7
V gene: TRBV19
CDR3 protein: CASSTAAGTTEQYF
CDR3 DNA: TGTGCCAGTAGTACAGCTGCGGGGACTACTGAGCAGTACTTC

D gene: TRBD2
clone size: .
CDR3 length: 16
J gene: TRBJ2-7
V gene: TRBV6-5
CDR3 protein: CASSYSGGRASYEQYF
CDR3 DNA: TGTGCCAGCAGTTACTCGGGTGGGAGGGCCTCCTACGAGCAGTACTTC

D gene: .
clone size: .
CDR3 length: 15
J gene: TRBJ1-3
V gene: TRBV7-8
CDR3 protein: CASSPRRITGNTIYF
CDR3 DNA: TGTGCCAGCAGCCCCCGACGGATAACTGGAAACACCATATATTTT

D gene: .
clone size: few
CDR3 length: 14
J gene: TRBJ2-7
V gene: TRBV20-1
CDR3 protein: CSARADAPSYEQYF
CDR3 DNA: TGCAGTGCTAGAGCGGATGCGCCCTCCTACGAGCAGTACTTC

D gene: .
clone size: .
CDR3 length: 13
J gene: TRBJ2-5
V gene: TRBV10-1
CDR3 protein: CASSWSLQETQYF
CDR3 DNA: TGCGCCAGCAGCTGGAGCCTCCAAGAGACCCAGTACTTC

D gene: .
clone size: few
CDR3 length: 14
J gene: TRBJ2-5
V gene: TRBV2
CDR3 protein: CASSYSAPRETQYF
CDR3 DNA: TGTGCCAGCAGTTATTCGGCCCCACGAGAGACCCAGTACTTC

D gene: TRBD2
clone size: .
CDR3 length: 16
J gene: TRBJ2-3
V gene: TRBV12-3/TRBV12-4
CDR3 protein: CASSYGLAGVTDTQYF
CDR3 DNA: TGTGCCAGCAGTTATGGACTAGCGGGGGTCACAGATACGCAGTATTTT

D gene: TRBD1
clone size: .
CDR3 length: 15
J gene: TRBJ2-7
V gene: TRBV11-2
CDR3 protein: CASSSLTGDLYEQYF
CDR3 DNA: TGTGCCAGCTCATCATTGACAGGGGACTTATACGAGCAGTACTTC

D gene: TRBD2
clone size: .
CDR3 length: 17
J gene: TRBJ2-5
V gene: TRBV3-1
CDR3 protein: CASSSEVLAGAPETQYF
CDR3 DNA: TGTGCCAGCAGCTCGGAGGTCCTAGCGGGAGCCCCAGAGACCCAGTACTTC

D gene: .
clone size: .
CDR3 length: 12
J gene: TRBJ2-5
V gene: TRBV7-9
CDR3 protein: CASSPDPETQYF
CDR3 DNA: TGTGCCAGCAGCCCGGACCCGGAGACCCAGTACTTC

D gene: TRBD2
clone size: few
CDR3 length: 15
J gene: TRBJ2-1
V gene: TRBV7-2
CDR3 protein: CASSLGLASYNEQFF
CDR3 DNA: TGTGCCAGCAGCTTAGGACTAGCGTCCTACAATGAGCAGTTCTTC

D gene: TRBD1
clone size: .
CDR3 length: 15
J gene: TRBJ2-7
V gene: TRBV4-1
CDR3 protein: CASSQDPGQSYEQYF
CDR3 DNA: TGCGCCAGCAGCCAAGACCCGGGACAGTCTTACGAGCAGTACTTC

D gene: .
clone size: few
CDR3 length: 13
J gene: TRBJ1-5
V gene: TRBV20-1
CDR3 protein: CSASDSDYQPQHF
CDR3 DNA: TGCAGTGCCTCCGACAGTGATTATCAGCCCCAGCATTTT

D gene: TRBD2
clone size: .
CDR3 length: 18
J gene: TRBJ2-3
V gene: TRBV7-2
CDR3 protein: CASSPGLAGGHLTDTQYF
CDR3 DNA: TGTGCCAGCAGCCCGGGACTAGCGGGGGGGCATCTCACAGATACGCAGTATTTT

D gene: TRBD1
clone size: .
CDR3 length: 12
J gene: TRBJ2-7
V gene: TRBV20-1
CDR3 protein: CSARDRGRLQYF
CDR3 DNA: TGCAGTGCTAGGGACAGGGGGCGCTTGCAGTACTTC

D gene: .
clone size: .
CDR3 length: 15
J gene: TRBJ1-1
V gene: TRBV5-1
CDR3 protein: CASSCNSGFNEGAFF
CDR3 DNA: TGCGCCAGCAGCTGCAACTCGGGATTTAACGAGGGAGCTTTCTTT